Given below is one TCR beta chain in context. Produced via immunoSEQ multiplex PCR; TCRdb's table is partial and in-frame only. The table lists about 2.5 million clones, under 95% of them singletons. Germline trimming cut 3 bases from V and 5 bases from J; bases unmatched to any gene: 8. The CDR3 covers 15 residues. CDR1 is MDHEN and CDR2 is SYDVKM in the germline V gene. This entry comes from a study of shared clonotypes between healthy human individuals. V usage is TRBV28 and J usage is TRBJ2-5; TRBD1 matches at 8 bases. The clonotype originates from a man in his late teens or twenties in good health. Some clones in this sample may be carry-over from other donors' samples. The specimen sequenced was naive CD4+ T cells from PBMCs. Documented subset: CD45RA+ positively selected. The CDR3 nucleotides are TGTGCCAGCAGTTTGGGCAGGGGGCGCCCGGAGACCCAGTACTTC. The encoded protein is CASSLGRGRPETQYF. The whole variable domain, remainder taken from reference TRBV28 and TRBJ2-5, is DVKVTQSSRYLVKRTGEKVFLECVQDMDHENMFWYRQDPGLGLRLIYFSYDVKMKEKGDIPEGYSVSREKKERFSLILESASTNQTSMYLCASSLGRGRPETQYFGPGTRLLVL.